Listed below are T cell receptor beta chains from one sample, sequenced in a study of graft-versus-host responses after intestinal transplantation. No antigens are known for them. The protocol was immunoSEQ multiplex PCR, while the TCRdb copy is restricted to in-frame clones and leaves out a portion. The profile shows some 86,000 clones, approximately 90% of them singletons. The starting material was unstimulated CD8+ T cells sorted from spleen or lymph node cells, obtained before intestinal transplant. These receptors all come from a human donor who received an intestinal transplant. CDR3s include the opening cysteine and the closing phenylalanine or tryptophan. The order of the fields is clone size, V gene, J gene, D gene, CDR3 DNA, CDR3 protein. A D gene is named only where the DNA matches it firmly. Expanded clones are given a class, and other clones once, few, many or no size at all.

size: NA
V: TRBV4-1
J: TRBJ2-7
D: TRBD1
DNA: TGCGCCAGCAGCCCTGGGGACAGACCCTACGAGCAGTACTTC
CDR3: CASSPGDRPYEQYF

size: NA
V: TRBV6-5
J: TRBJ2-1
D: NA
DNA: TGTGCCAGCAGCCGAGGGGCTCCAAATGAGCAGTTCTTC
CDR3: CASSRGAPNEQFF

size: NA
V: TRBV7-3
J: TRBJ2-5
D: NA
DNA: TGTGCCAGCAGCTTAACGGTAATCCCGGGACCCCAAGAGACCCAGTACTTC
CDR3: CASSLTVIPGPQETQYF

size: NA
V: TRBV7-9
J: TRBJ2-1
D: TRBD2
DNA: TGTGCCAGCAGCTTATGGGTGGCGGGGGGATACAATGAGCAGTTCTTC
CDR3: CASSLWVAGGYNEQFF

size: NA
V: TRBV4-2
J: TRBJ1-2
D: NA
DNA: TGTGCCAGCAGCTTTGAGGAGATTTTGGGACCACGGAGCTACACCTTC
CDR3: CASSFEEILGPRSYTF

size: NA
V: TRBV27
J: TRBJ2-7
D: TRBD2
DNA: TGTGCCAGCAGCCTAGCGGGAGAGGCCCACGAGCAGTACTTC
CDR3: CASSLAGEAHEQYF

size: NA
V: TRBV7-9
J: TRBJ2-1
D: NA
DNA: TGTGCCAGCAGCTTCAGCGGCAGCTCCTACAATGAGCAGTTCTTC
CDR3: CASSFSGSSYNEQFF

size: NA
V: TRBV2
J: TRBJ2-7
D: NA
DNA: TGTGCCAGCAGTGAAGCCGTGGTTTACTCCGAGCAGTACTTC
CDR3: CASSEAVVYSEQYF

size: once
V: TRBV21-1
J: TRBJ2-3
D: NA
DNA: TGTGCCAGCAGCAAAGAGGCGACTCGCACAGATACGCAGTATTTT
CDR3: CASSKEATRTDTQYF

size: few
V: TRBV27
J: TRBJ2-1
D: NA
DNA: TGTGCCAGCAGTTCGACAGGGAGGAATGAGCAGTTCTTC
CDR3: CASSSTGRNEQFF

size: NA
V: TRBV11-2
J: TRBJ2-2
D: NA
DNA: TGTGCCAGCAGCTCGAGCGGCACCGGGGAGCTGTTTTTT
CDR3: CASSSSGTGELFF

size: NA
V: TRBV2
J: TRBJ2-3
D: NA
DNA: TGTGCCAGCAGTGAAGATCCAGGAGGGGGATTGGATACGCAGTATTTT
CDR3: CASSEDPGGGLDTQYF

size: NA
V: TRBV2
J: TRBJ2-2
D: TRBD1
DNA: TGTGCCAGCAGTGAAGCTCGGACAGGTACCACCGGGGAGCTGTTTTTT
CDR3: CASSEARTGTTGELFF

size: NA
V: TRBV4-1
J: TRBJ2-3
D: TRBD2
DNA: TGCGCCAGCAGCCAGCACATGGGGGGGAGGCACACAGATACGCAGTATTTT
CDR3: CASSQHMGGRHTDTQYF

size: NA
V: TRBV15
J: TRBJ1-4
D: NA
DNA: TGTGCCACCAGCATTGGGGAAAAACTGTTTTTT
CDR3: CATSIGEKLFF

size: NA
V: TRBV2
J: TRBJ2-7
D: NA
DNA: TGTGCCAGCAGCTGGTGGGAAGGGCAGTACTTC
CDR3: CASSWWEGQYF

size: few
V: TRBV11-2
J: TRBJ2-1
D: NA
DNA: TGTGCCAGCAGCTTAGAACCGCACAATGAGCAGTTCTTC
CDR3: CASSLEPHNEQFF

size: NA
V: TRBV6-6
J: TRBJ1-2
D: NA
DNA: TGTGCCAGCAGTTACTCTGAAAGGGGTACCTATGGCTACACCTTC
CDR3: CASSYSERGTYGYTF

size: NA
V: TRBV6-1
J: TRBJ1-1
D: NA
DNA: TGTGCCAGCAGTTCCATTTTGAACACTGAAGCTTTCTTT
CDR3: CASSSILNTEAFF

size: NA
V: TRBV4-2
J: TRBJ2-2
D: TRBD2
DNA: TGTGCCAGCAGCCAAGATTACCGGGGGGGCACCGGGGAGCTGTTTTTT
CDR3: CASSQDYRGGTGELFF

size: NA
V: TRBV18
J: TRBJ2-7
D: NA
DNA: TGTGCCAGCTCACTCGACTACGAGCAGTACTTC
CDR3: CASSLDYEQYF

size: NA
V: TRBV2
J: TRBJ2-1
D: NA
DNA: TGTGCCAGCAGCCCCCAGACGTCGAGTGACAATGAGCAGTTCTTC
CDR3: CASSPQTSSDNEQFF

size: NA
V: TRBV6-1
J: TRBJ1-1
D: NA
DNA: TGTGCCAGCGACCCGGGGGGCACTGAAGCTTTCTTT
CDR3: CASDPGGTEAFF

size: NA
V: TRBV2
J: TRBJ2-2
D: NA
DNA: TGTGCCAGCAGTGAAGTGGTGGGGCGGACCGGGGAGCTGTTTTTT
CDR3: CASSEVVGRTGELFF

size: NA
V: TRBV25-1
J: TRBJ2-5
D: TRBD2
DNA: TGTGCCAGCCGCGGGGAAGCGGGAGACGGACAAGAGACCCAGTACTTC
CDR3: CASRGEAGDGQETQYF

size: NA
V: TRBV7-9
J: TRBJ2-1
D: NA
DNA: TGTGCCAGCAGACAGGGACTATCAGACTTGAATGAGCAGTTCTTC
CDR3: CASRQGLSDLNEQFF

size: NA
V: TRBV4-1
J: TRBJ2-1
D: NA
DNA: TGCGCCAGCAGCCAAGATCCCCTGAGCCCGGCCAATGAGCAGTTCTTC
CDR3: CASSQDPLSPANEQFF

size: NA
V: TRBV7-2
J: TRBJ2-1
D: TRBD2
DNA: TGTGCCAGCAGCTTAGTTAGCGGGAGGTTCTATGAGCAGTTCTTC
CDR3: CASSLVSGRFYEQFF

size: NA
V: TRBV6-1
J: TRBJ2-7
D: NA
DNA: TGTGCCAGCAGTTTACAGGGCCTTCTCTACGAGCAGTACTTC
CDR3: CASSLQGLLYEQYF

size: NA
V: TRBV7-6
J: TRBJ2-3
D: TRBD2
DNA: TGTGCCAGCAGCTTAATCAAGGCTAGCGGGAGGGCTAGCACAGATACGCAGTATTTT
CDR3: CASSLIKASGRASTDTQYF

size: NA
V: TRBV19
J: TRBJ1-5
D: NA
DNA: TGTGCCAGTAAGCAGGGGTCTCAGCCCCAGCATTTT
CDR3: CASKQGSQPQHF

size: NA
V: TRBV4-1
J: TRBJ2-5
D: TRBD2
DNA: TGCGCCAGCAGCCAAGGGGCGGGGGAATGGGAGACCCAGTACTTC
CDR3: CASSQGAGEWETQYF

size: NA
V: TRBV7-6
J: TRBJ2-7
D: NA
DNA: TGTGCCAGCAGCTCGTTGACAGTCACCAACTCCTACGAGCAGTACTTC
CDR3: CASSSLTVTNSYEQYF